The 25 T cell receptor beta chains below come from one sample, sequenced in a study of T-cell memory formation after mild COVID-19. Via MiXCR, TCRdb re-called the 5' RACE reads, giving one row per CDR3 protein. The sample holds just under 550,000 distinct CDR3 sequences; around 20% are singletons and the top ten take around 12%. The specimen sequenced was PBMCs or a T cell subset sorted from them (not recorded which). The source of these receptors is an adult woman who had mild COVID-19 (a few samples of this study predate the infection). Cell type and time point are not known.

The chain joins TRBV27 to TRBJ1-2, with no clear D. The CDR3 has 16 residues. The V gene's germline CDR1 is MNHEY and CDR2 SMNVEV (reference sequence). V was clipped by 5 bases and J by 2 bases, with 18 bases between them. In DNA form, the CDR3 reads TGTGCCAGCAGTCCAATGACGGGTCGAGGGAACTATGGCTACACCTTC. It encodes CASSPMTGRGNYGYTF.

The CDR3 loop is CASSLWGGESQPQHF. CDR3 coding DNA: TGCGCCAGCAGCCTCTGGGGAGGAGAGAGTCAGCCCCAGCATTTT. The chain links TRBV5-1 to TRBJ1-5; D call uncertain. V lost 4 bases and J lost 6, with 17 bases in between. The V gene's germline CDR1 is SGHRS and CDR2 YFSETQ. The CDR3 length is 15 residues.

V and J are TRBV7-3 and TRBJ2-2, with 7 bases aligning to TRBD1. Trimming at V came to 9 bases and at J to 5 bases, leaving 3 bases not matched to a gene. The germline V gene has CDR1 SGHTA and CDR2 FQGTGA. The CDR3 totals 12 residues. The DNA of the CDR3 is TGTGCCAGTAAGGGGGCTACCGGGGAGCTGTTTTTT. The encoded protein is CASKGATGELFF. Looking up the rest from reference TRBV7-3 and TRBJ2-2 gives the full variable domain: GAGVSQTPSNKVTEKGKYVELRCDPISGHTALYWYRQSLGQGPEFLIYFQGTGAADDSGLPNDRFFAVRPEGSVSTLKIQRTERGDSAVYLCASKGATGELFFGEGSRLTVL.

V and J are TRBV4-3 and TRBJ2-1, with 9 bases lining up with TRBD1. V was clipped by 3 bases and J by 7 bases; unmatched bases: 4. The V gene's germline CDR1 is LGHNA and CDR2 YSLEER. CDR3 length: 14 amino acids. The CDR3 spells CASSHGTGLNEQFF. Written as DNA, the CDR3 is TGCGCCAGCAGCCATGGGACAGGGCTAAATGAGCAGTTCTTC.

This clonotype was detected a few times. At one end, the junction sequence differs from germline, possibly due to a read error. The chain uses TRBV6-4 and TRBJ2-1; D is undetermined. CDR1 and CDR2 from the germline V gene are MRHNA and SNTAGT. The CDR3 runs to 13 residues. DNA for the CDR3: TGTGCCACCAGTAGTGGGTATTACAATGAGCAGTTCTTC. It yields the protein CATSSGYYNEQFF.

V is TRBV7-8 and J is TRBJ1-4, with 8 positions matching TRBD1. The length of the CDR3 is 14 residues. Per germline, CDR1 SGHVS and CDR2 FQNEAQ. The J segment lost 5 bases and the V segment lost 1 base, leaving 0 bases of the junction unmatched. The CDR3 coding sequence is TGTGCCAGCAGCTTAGGGGACAGGAATGAAAAACTGTTTTTT. Protein sequence: CASSLGDRNEKLFF.

This clonotype was seen a handful of times. This sequence joins TRBV20-1 and TRBJ1-1, with D perhaps matching TRBD1 (6 bases). Germline values: CDR1 DFQATT, CDR2 SNEGSKA (reference sequence). The ends were cut back, 0 bases at V and 4 bases at J, with 21 bases in the middle. CDR3 size: 17 residues. As DNA, the CDR3 is TGCAGTGCTAGAGATGACGCTTGGGGGGCCGGGGGCACTGAAGCTTTCTTT. This sequence encodes CSARDDAWGAGGTEAFF.

The chain has TRBV20-1 and TRBJ2-4; 10 bases agree with TRBD2. The CDR3 has 16 amino acids. CDR1 DFQATT and CDR2 SNEGSKA come from the germline V gene (reference sequence). With V trimmed by 6 bases and J by 0 bases, 8 bases remained unmatched. The CDR3 nucleotides are TGCAGTGCGTCTACCGGGACTAGCGTAGCCAAAAACATTCAGTACTTC. This codes for CSASTGTSVAKNIQYF.

This clonotype was found a few times. The J gene is TRBJ1-2, the V gene TRBV5-5; 7 bases map to TRBD1. Per the germline V gene, CDR1 is SGHKS and CDR2 is YYEKEE (reference sequence). This CDR3 is built from 18 residues. With 2 bases clipped from V and 4 bases from J, the junction kept 17 bases outside the gene matches. Here the CDR3 reads CASSFRPGQFPEGYGYTF. The CDR3 coding sequence is TGTGCCAGCAGCTTTCGACCGGGACAGTTCCCCGAGGGCTATGGCTACACCTTC.

This chain uses TRBV5-5 with TRBJ1-1; D ambiguous. CDR1 SGHKS and CDR2 YYEKEE come from the germline V gene (reference sequence). Between the trimmed V and J ends, which lost 3 bases and 7 bases, there was a span of 13 bases. This CDR3 comprises 13 residues. The CDR3 DNA reads as TGTGCCAGCAGCTCCACTGGGCAGTTTGAAGCTTTCTTT. It specifies CASSSTGQFEAFF.

The rearrangement links TRBV6-6 to TRBJ1-5, with TRBD1 matching over 7 bases. Looked up from germline, CDR1 is MNHNY and CDR2 is SVGAGI (reference sequence). Trimming took 3 bases from V and 5 from J; bases not matched to a gene: 7. This CDR3 contains 15 residues. DNA for the CDR3: TGTGCCAGCAGTTATCGACAGGGTTCGGATCAGCCCCAGCATTTT. Translated, it gives CASSYRQGSDQPQHF.

DNA for the CDR3: TGCGCCAGCAGCCAAGATGGGGTGGGAGGGACCCAGTACTTC. This encodes CASSQDGVGGTQYF. The gene calls are TRBV4-3 and TRBJ2-5; a possible D gene is TRBD2 (6 bases). Germline loops: CDR1 LGHNA, CDR2 YSLEER. The germline V and J ends were trimmed by 0 bases and 7 bases, with 12 bases remaining between them. This CDR3 is 14 amino acids long.

The V and J genes are TRBV25-1 and TRBJ2-5, with D perhaps matching TRBD2 (6 bases). Trimming took 3 bases from V and 5 from J, leaving 16 bases between them. Germline V CDR1 and CDR2: MGHDK, SYGVNS. The CDR3 is 15 amino acids. The CDR3 spells CASSDPRDFGETQYF. CDR3 in DNA: TGTGCCAGCAGTGATCCGAGGGACTTTGGGGAGACCCAGTACTTC.

This clonotype was seen only a few times. The chain carries TRBV5-1 and TRBJ2-2; tentatively, D is TRBD1 (5 bases). This CDR3 is built from 14 residues. Trimming stripped 2 bases from V and 10 bases from J, with 15 bases between. Germline-derived CDR1 and CDR2 are SGHRS and YFSETQ. CDR3 loop: CASSFMASGQELFF. CDR3 nucleotide sequence: TGCGCCAGCAGCTTCATGGCCTCCGGACAGGAGCTGTTTTTT.

This clonotype has a handful of counts. The chain has TRBV11-2 and TRBJ2-7; 12 nucleotides match TRBD1. This CDR3 has 17 amino acids. The V segment lost 0 bases and the J segment 3 bases; nucleotides outside the gene matches: 6. Germline assignment: CDR1 SGHAT and CDR2 FQNNGV. The CDR3 sequence is CASSLEGTGGGHYEQYF. The DNA for the CDR3 is TGTGCCAGCAGCTTAGAAGGGACAGGGGGCGGACACTACGAGCAGTACTTC.

This clonotype has a handful of counts. The V gene is TRBV6-5, the J gene TRBJ2-7; TRBD2 matches at 10 bases. Germline V gene data show CDR1 as MNHEY and CDR2 as SVGAGI. CDR3 length: 17 residues. J gave up 5 bases and V 0 bases, and 10 bases lay outside the gene matches. The CDR3 DNA sequence: TGTGCCAGCAGTTACTCGAAGTTCGCTAGCGGGAGCCACGAGCAGTACTTC. This translates into CASSYSKFASGSHEQYF.

This clonotype has just a few counts. The genes are TRBV7-8 and TRBJ2-7; D remains ambiguous. The V end was cut by 1 base, the J end by 0 bases, with 7 bases between. The CDR3 covers 14 residues. Germline values: CDR1 SGHVS, CDR2 FQNEAQ. The DNA for the CDR3 is TGTGCCAGCAGCTTAGGTAGGACCTCCTACGAGCAGTACTTC. Translation gives CASSLGRTSYEQYF.

This clonotype appeared a few times. V and J are TRBV11-3 and TRBJ2-1; TRBD2 aligns across 8 bases. CDR1 is SGHNT and CDR2 is YENEEA in the germline V gene. V lost 10 bases, J lost 4 bases, and 9 bases stayed unmatched. The CDR3 is 14 amino acids. The CDR3 protein is CATTAGDNYNEQFF. In DNA, the CDR3 is TGTGCCACCACAGCGGGAGATAATTACAATGAGCAGTTCTTC. The variable domain in full, completed from reference TRBV11-3 and TRBJ2-1, reads EAGVVQSPRYKIIEKKQPVAFWCNPISGHNTLYWYLQNLGQGPELLIRYENEEAVDDSQLPKDRFSAERLKGVDSTLKIQPAELGDSAVYLCATTAGDNYNEQFFGPGTRLTVL.

This clonotype came up a few times. The chain employs TRBV5-6 and TRBJ1-2; D is possibly TRBD1 (5 bases). There are 17 residues in the CDR3. The V gene's germline CDR1 is SGHDT and CDR2 YYEEEE. V lost 3 bases to trimming and J lost 7 bases, with 25 bases between them. CDR3 DNA: TGTGCCAGCAGCTCTCGCCCCTGGGACCCCAGGGCTAGTGGCTACACCTTC. The encoded protein is CASSSRPWDPRASGYTF.

This sequence joins TRBV10-3 and TRBJ2-7; 11 nucleotides line up with TRBD1. Looked up from germline, CDR1 is ENHRY and CDR2 is SYGVKD. This CDR3 region has 16 residues. With 4 bases clipped from V and 0 bases from J, the junction kept 5 bases outside the gene matches. The DNA for the CDR3 is TGTGCCATCAGTGCTCTGGGGACAGGGGGCTCCTACGAGCAGTACTTC. This codes for CAISALGTGGSYEQYF.

This clonotype turned up a few times. This chain links TRBV7-2 with TRBJ2-6; 9 bases match TRBD1. The germline V gene encodes CDR1 SGHTA and CDR2 FQGNSA. This CDR3 is built from 19 residues. V gave up 6 bases and J gave up 0 bases; unmatched junction bases: 12. The CDR3 spells CASRGYHRGPGSGANVLTF. The CDR3, as DNA: TGTGCCAGCAGAGGATATCACAGGGGGCCCGGCTCTGGGGCCAACGTCCTGACTTTC.

This chain connects TRBV4-2 to TRBJ1-1, with D unclear. The CDR3 length is 12 residues. V shed 1 base and J shed 7 bases, with 7 bases lying between them. Germline V gene sequence: CDR1 LGHNA, CDR2 YNFKEQ. The CDR3 loop reads CASSQGRNEAFF. The CDR3 DNA follows: TGTGCCAGCAGCCAAGGACGAAATGAAGCTTTCTTT.

The sample holds many counts of this clonotype. V and J are TRBV7-6 and TRBJ2-3; perhaps TRBD2 as D (7 bases). V gave up 4 bases and J gave up 0 bases, with 23 bases separating them. CDR1 and CDR2 (germline): SGHVS, FNYEAQ. This CDR3 spans 19 amino acids. Written as DNA, the CDR3 is TGTGCCAGCAGCTGGGGGGACACAGCGGGAAGTACTAGCACAGATACGCAGTATTTT. Residues: CASSWGDTAGSTSTDTQYF.

A word on this clonotype: A much larger clone differs by one base, so this may be a read error. This chain connects TRBV3-1 to TRBJ2-7; the match to TRBD2 covers 10 bases. The germline gives CDR1 LGHDT, CDR2 YNNKEL (reference sequence). The CDR3 covers 15 residues. V shed 3 bases and J 0 bases; nucleotides not matched to a gene: 2. This CDR3 is CASSHSSGSSYEQYF. The CDR3 DNA reads TGTGCCAGCAGCCACTCTAGCGGGAGCTCCTACGAGCAGTACTTC.

The chain recombines TRBV5-1 with TRBJ2-1; 10 nucleotides agree with TRBD1. The CDR3 consists of 15 residues. The germline V gene has CDR1 SGHRS and CDR2 YFSETQ. The ends lost 4 bases at V and 5 bases at J; junction bases unmatched: 6. The CDR3: CASSVGQGSHNEQFF. The CDR3 nucleotides are TGCGCCAGCAGCGTGGGACAGGGGTCCCACAATGAGCAGTTCTTC.